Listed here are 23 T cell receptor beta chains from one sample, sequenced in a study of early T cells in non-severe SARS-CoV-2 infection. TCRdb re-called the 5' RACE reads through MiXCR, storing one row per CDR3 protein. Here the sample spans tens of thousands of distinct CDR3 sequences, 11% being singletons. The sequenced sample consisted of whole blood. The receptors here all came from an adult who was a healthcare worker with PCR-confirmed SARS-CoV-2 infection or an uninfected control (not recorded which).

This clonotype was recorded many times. In nucleotides, the CDR3 is TGTGCCAGCATGCGACACCGCTACGAGCAGTACTTC. Amino acids: CASMRHRYEQYF. The genes are TRBV28 and TRBJ2-7; D remains ambiguous. Trimming stripped 7 bases from V and 3 bases from J, with 10 bases between. This CDR3 has 12 amino acids. Germline values: CDR1 MDHEN, CDR2 SYDVKM.

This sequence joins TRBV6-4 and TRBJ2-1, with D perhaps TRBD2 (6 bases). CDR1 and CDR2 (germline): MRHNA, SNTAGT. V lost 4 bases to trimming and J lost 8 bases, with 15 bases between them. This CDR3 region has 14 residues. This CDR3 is CASSATGERDEQFF. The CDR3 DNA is TGTGCCAGCAGTGCAACGGGGGAGAGGGATGAGCAGTTCTTC.

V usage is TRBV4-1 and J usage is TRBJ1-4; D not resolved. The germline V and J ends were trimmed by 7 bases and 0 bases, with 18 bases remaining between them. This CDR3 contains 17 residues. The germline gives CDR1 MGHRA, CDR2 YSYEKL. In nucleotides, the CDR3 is TGCGCCAGCAAGGGCCAGGAGGGAGGGACAACTAATGAAAAACTGTTTTTT. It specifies CASKGQEGGTTNEKLFF.

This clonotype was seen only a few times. CDR3 protein: CASSFGGELFF. In DNA form, the CDR3 reads TGTGCCAGCAGTTTCGGCGGGGAGCTGTTTTTT. This chain joins TRBV12-3 or TRBV12-4 and TRBJ2-2; D uncertain. The CDR3 is 11 residues long. The V end lost 3 bases, the J end lost 7 bases, and 3 bases lay between the germline ends.

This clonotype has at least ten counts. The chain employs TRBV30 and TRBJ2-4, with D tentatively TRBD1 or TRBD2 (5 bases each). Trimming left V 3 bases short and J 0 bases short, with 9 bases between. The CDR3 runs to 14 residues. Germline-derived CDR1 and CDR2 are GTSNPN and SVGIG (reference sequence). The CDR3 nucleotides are TGTGCCTGGAGCGGGGCCGTAGCCAAAAACATTCAGTACTTC. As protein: CAWSGAVAKNIQYF.

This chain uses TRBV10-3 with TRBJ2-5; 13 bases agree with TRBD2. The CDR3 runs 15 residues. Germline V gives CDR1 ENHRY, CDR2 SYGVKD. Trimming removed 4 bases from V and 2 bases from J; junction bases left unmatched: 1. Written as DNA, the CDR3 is TGTGCCATCAGTGGACTAGCGGGAGGACAAGAGACCCAGTACTTC. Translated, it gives CAISGLAGGQETQYF.

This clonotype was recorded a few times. For the CDR3, the DNA is TGTGCCAGTACTGACAGGGAACGCTACAATGAGCAGTTCTTC. Translated: CASTDRERYNEQFF. V and J are TRBV7-9 and TRBJ2-1; 7 bases line up with TRBD1. Germline V gene sequence: CDR1 SEHNR, CDR2 FQNEAQ (reference sequence). V lost 9 bases and J lost 3; bases outside the gene matches: 8. The CDR3 totals 14 residues.

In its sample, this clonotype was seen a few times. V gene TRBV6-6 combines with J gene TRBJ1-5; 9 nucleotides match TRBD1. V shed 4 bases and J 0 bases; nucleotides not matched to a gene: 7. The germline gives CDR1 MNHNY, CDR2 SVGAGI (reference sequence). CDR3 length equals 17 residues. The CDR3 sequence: CASSWGGTGNSNQPQHF. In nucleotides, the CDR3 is TGTGCCAGCAGTTGGGGGGGGACAGGGAATAGCAATCAGCCCCAGCATTTT.

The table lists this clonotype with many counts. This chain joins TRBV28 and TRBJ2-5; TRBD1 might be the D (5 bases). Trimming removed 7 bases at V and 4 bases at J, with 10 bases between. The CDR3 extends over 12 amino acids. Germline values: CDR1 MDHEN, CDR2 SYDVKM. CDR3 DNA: TGTGCCAGCACTTATGGGGCAGAGACCCAGTACTTC. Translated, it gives CASTYGAETQYF.

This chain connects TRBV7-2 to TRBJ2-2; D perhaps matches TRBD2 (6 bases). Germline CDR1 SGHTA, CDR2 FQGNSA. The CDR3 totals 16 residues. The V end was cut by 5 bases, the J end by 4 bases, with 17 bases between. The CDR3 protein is CASSPPAGGFTGELFF. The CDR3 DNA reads TGTGCCAGCAGCCCCCCCGCCGGGGGATTCACCGGGGAGCTGTTTTTT.

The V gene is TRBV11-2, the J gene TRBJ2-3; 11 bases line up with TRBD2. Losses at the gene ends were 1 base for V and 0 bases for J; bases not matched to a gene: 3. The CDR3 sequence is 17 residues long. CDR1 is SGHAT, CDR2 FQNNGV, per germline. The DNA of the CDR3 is TGTGCCAGCAGCTTAGTAGCGGGGGGGGCTAGCACAGATACGCAGTATTTT. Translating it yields CASSLVAGGASTDTQYF.

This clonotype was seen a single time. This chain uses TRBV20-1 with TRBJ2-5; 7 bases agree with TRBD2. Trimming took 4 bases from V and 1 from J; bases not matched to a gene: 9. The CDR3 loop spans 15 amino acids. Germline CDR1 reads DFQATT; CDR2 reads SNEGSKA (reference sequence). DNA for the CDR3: TGCAGTGCTACCCCCTTAGCGGGCCTCCAAGAGACCCAGTACTTC. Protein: CSATPLAGLQETQYF.

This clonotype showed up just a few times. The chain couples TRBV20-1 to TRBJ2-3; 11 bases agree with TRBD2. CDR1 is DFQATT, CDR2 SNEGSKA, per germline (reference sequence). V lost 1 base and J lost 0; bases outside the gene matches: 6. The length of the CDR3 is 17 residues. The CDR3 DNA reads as TGCAGTGCTAGAGGACTAGCGGGATACTCTAGCACAGATACGCAGTATTTT. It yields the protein CSARGLAGYSSTDTQYF.

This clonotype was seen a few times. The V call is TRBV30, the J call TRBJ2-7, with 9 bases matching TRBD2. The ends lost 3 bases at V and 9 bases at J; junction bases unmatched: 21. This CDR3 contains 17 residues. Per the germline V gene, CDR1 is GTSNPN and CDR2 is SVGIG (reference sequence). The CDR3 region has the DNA TGTGCCTGGAGCCGAAACCATCTAGCGGGGCCCCAGCGCCGGCAGTACTTC. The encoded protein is CAWSRNHLAGPQRRQYF.

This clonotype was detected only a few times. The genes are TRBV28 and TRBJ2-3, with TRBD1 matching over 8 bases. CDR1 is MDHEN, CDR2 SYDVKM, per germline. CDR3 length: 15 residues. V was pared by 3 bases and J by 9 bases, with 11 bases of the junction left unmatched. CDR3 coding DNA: TGTGCCAGCAGTTTTCAGACAGGGGTAAGGGTAACGCAGTATTTT. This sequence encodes CASSFQTGVRVTQYF.

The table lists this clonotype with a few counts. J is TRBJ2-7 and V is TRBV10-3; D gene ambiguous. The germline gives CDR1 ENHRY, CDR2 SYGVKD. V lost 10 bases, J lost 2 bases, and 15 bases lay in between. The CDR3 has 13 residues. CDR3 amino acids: CATGQGGAYEQYF. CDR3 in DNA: TGTGCCACCGGTCAAGGCGGAGCCTACGAGCAGTACTTC.

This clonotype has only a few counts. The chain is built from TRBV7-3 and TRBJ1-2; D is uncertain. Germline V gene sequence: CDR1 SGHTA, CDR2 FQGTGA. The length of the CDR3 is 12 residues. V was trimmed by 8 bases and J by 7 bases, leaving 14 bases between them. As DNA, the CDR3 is TGTGCCAGCGGGCCTAACAATAGTGGCTACACCTTC. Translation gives CASGPNNSGYTF.

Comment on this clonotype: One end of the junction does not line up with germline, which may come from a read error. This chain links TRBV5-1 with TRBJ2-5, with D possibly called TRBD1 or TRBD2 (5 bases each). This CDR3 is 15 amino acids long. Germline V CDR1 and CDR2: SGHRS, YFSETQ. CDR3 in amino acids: CARSPGRWYQETQYF. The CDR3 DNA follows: TGCGCCCGCAGCCCGGGACGTTGGTACCAAGAGACCCAGTACTTC.

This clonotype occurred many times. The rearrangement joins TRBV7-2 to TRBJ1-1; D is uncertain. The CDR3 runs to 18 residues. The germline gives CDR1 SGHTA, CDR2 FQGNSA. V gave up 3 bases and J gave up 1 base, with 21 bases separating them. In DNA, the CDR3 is TGTGCCAGCAGCTTTCAAACACGGGCGATAACCTCGAACACTGAAGCTTTCTTT. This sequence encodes CASSFQTRAITSNTEAFF.

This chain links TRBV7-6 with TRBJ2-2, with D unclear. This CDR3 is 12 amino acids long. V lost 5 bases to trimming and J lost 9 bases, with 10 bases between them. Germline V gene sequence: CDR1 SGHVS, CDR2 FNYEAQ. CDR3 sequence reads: CASSPSRRELFF. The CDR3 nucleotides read TGTGCCAGCAGCCCGTCCAGGCGGGAGCTGTTTTTT.

This chain's CDR3 is CASSWLADTGELFF. CDR3 nucleotide sequence: TGTGCCAGCAGTTGGCTAGCTGACACCGGGGAGCTGTTTTTT. The chain combines TRBV6-5 with TRBJ2-2, with a weak D call TRBD2 (5 bases). The CDR3 contains 14 residues. Deletions cut 4 bases from V and 3 bases from J, with 9 bases between. Per the germline V gene, CDR1 is MNHEY and CDR2 is SVGAGI.

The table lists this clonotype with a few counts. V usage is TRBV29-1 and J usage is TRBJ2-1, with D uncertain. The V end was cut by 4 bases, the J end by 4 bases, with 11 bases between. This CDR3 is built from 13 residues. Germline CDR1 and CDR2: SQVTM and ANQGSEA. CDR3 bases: TGCAGCGTTGCCGACGTGCTGTACAATGAGCAGTTCTTC. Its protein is CSVADVLYNEQFF.

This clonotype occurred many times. The CDR3 here is CASSLAGGNSETQYF. DNA of the CDR3: TGCGCCAGCAGCTTGGCCGGGGGAAATAGCGAGACCCAGTACTTC. The chain combines TRBV5-1 with TRBJ2-5, with a tentative D call TRBD2 (6 bases). The CDR3 length is 15 residues. Trimming left V 0 bases short and J 5 bases short, with 14 bases between. From germline, CDR1 is SGHRS and CDR2 YFSETQ. Complete variable domain (other parts from reference TRBV5-1 and TRBJ2-5): KAGVTQTPRYLIKTRGQQVTLSCSPISGHRSVSWYQQTPGQGLQFLFEYFSETQRNKGNFPGRFSGRQFSNSRSEMNVSTLELGDSALYLCASSLAGGNSETQYFGPGTRLLVL.